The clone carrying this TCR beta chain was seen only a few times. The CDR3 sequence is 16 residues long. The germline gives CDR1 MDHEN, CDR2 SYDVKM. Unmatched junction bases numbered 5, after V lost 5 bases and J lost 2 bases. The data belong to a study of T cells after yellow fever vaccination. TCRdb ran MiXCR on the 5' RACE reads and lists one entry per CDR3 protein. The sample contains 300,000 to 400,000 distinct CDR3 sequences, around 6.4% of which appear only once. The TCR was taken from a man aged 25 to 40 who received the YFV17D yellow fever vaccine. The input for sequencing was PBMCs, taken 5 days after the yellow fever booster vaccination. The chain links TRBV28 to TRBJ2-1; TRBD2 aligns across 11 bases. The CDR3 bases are TGTGCCAGCAGTCCACTAGCGGGAGCCACCTACAATGAGCAGTTCTTC. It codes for CASSPLAGATYNEQFF.